This T cell receptor beta chain was obtained from a study of cytomegalovirus exposure and HLA in healthy donors. The overall study: HLA-typed donors were the source of 90 million or so unique TCRs, which an early data release held.

Primers: 60 Vbeta forward and 13 Jbeta reverse. Here immunoSEQ multiplex PCR was the method, and the copy in TCRdb shows in-frame clones only, minus some. The data contain roughly 120,000 clones, 75% to 85% of them singletons. The CDR3 spans 13 residues. Trimming took 7 bases from V and 0 from J, leaving 7 bases between them. The germline gives CDR1 MNHEY, CDR2 SMNVEV (reference sequence). The clonotype was recovered from a male donor in good health and CMV-seronegative. Sequenced: PBMCs. The chain recombines TRBV27 with TRBJ1-3; D not certain. The CDR3 coding sequence is TGTGCCAGCAACCCAGGCTCTGGAAACACCATATATTTT. It yields the protein CASNPGSGNTIYF.